This T cell receptor (beta chain) is from a study of T-cell reconstitution after alpha-beta-depleted transplantation in children. General observations from the study: Approximately two months post-transplant, alpha-beta T cells reportedly originated from several hundred expanded graft clones. Newly made T cells mostly supplied T-cell counts and diversity one year after transplant. Surviving recipient T cells and intrathymic progenitors accounted for some patients' high TCRbeta diversity at day 60.

During its preparation, the TCRbeta library received unique molecular identifiers. One entry per CDR3 protein results from TCRdb running MiXCR on the PCR reads. The data contain fewer than 750,000 distinct CDR3 sequences, roughly 23% of them singletons. The V gene's germline CDR1 is KGHDR and CDR2 SFDVKD. V was trimmed by 7 bases and J by 3 bases, leaving 14 bases between them. This CDR3 spans 14 amino acids. This clonotype was observed a handful of times. The antigen remains undetermined. This material consisted of PBMCs, mostly from graft donor cells, taken 360 days after TCRalphabeta/CD19-depleted stem cell transplant. V usage is TRBV24-1 and J usage is TRBJ1-1; possibly TRBD1 for D (5 bases). The TCR sequence derives from a boy under three years old who had a stem cell transplant for acute myeloid leukemia, so the T cells may come from the graft donor. CDR3 in amino acids: CATRSRDSYTEAFF. DNA of the CDR3: TGTGCCACCAGAAGCCGGGACTCCTACACTGAAGCTTTCTTT.